The subject of this entry is one TCR beta chain. In the original workflow: By means of reference gene primer amplification, nucleated cell counts were estimated. The data were produced by immunoSEQ multiplex PCR, yet TCRdb's version contains in-frame clones alone and is incomplete. V and J calls and clone size follow that table, whereas D and trimming were derived from the DNA. The table records 200,000 to 250,000 clones, 70% to 90% of them present only once. The CDR3 is 15 residues long. The germline CDR1 and CDR2 sequences are PRHDT and FYEKMQ (reference sequence). Losses at the gene ends were 4 bases for V and 6 bases for J; bases not matched to a gene: 8. These data are taken from a study of blood T cell repertoires in COVID-19. About the research overall: The cDNA or gDNA used as material had been derived from T cells, B-cell-depleted T cells, or PBMCs.

Recruitment covered under 25 US areas and drew participants whose ages spanned roughly 18 to 100 years. Membership in each cohort depended on participant-reported clinical history. The chain recombines TRBV13 with TRBJ1-5, with 8 bases identical to TRBD1. This TCR derives from a man aged 30-40 years who had recovered from COVID-19. Sequenced material: PBMCs or T cells enriched from blood (not recorded which). As DNA, the CDR3 is TGTGCCAGCAGCTACGGGCAGGGGGCTGTTCAGCCCCAGCATTTT. Translation: CASSYGQGAVQPQHF.